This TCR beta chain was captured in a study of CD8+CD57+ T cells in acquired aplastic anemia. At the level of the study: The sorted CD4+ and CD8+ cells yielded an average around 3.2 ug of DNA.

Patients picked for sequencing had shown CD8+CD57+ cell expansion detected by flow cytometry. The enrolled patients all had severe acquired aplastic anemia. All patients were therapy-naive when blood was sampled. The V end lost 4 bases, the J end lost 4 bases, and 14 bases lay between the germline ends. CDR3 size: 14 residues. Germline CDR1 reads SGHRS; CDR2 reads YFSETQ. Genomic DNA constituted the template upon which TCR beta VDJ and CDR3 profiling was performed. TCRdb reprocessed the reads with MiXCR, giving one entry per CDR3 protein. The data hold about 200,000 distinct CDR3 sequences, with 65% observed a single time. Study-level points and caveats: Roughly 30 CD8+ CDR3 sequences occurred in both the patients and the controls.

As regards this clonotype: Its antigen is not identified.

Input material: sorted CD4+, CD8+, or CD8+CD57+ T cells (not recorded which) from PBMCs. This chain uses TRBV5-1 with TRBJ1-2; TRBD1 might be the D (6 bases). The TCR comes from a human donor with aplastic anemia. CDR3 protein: CASSTSGVSYGYTF. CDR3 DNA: TGCGCCAGCAGCACCTCAGGGGTTAGCTATGGCTACACCTTC.